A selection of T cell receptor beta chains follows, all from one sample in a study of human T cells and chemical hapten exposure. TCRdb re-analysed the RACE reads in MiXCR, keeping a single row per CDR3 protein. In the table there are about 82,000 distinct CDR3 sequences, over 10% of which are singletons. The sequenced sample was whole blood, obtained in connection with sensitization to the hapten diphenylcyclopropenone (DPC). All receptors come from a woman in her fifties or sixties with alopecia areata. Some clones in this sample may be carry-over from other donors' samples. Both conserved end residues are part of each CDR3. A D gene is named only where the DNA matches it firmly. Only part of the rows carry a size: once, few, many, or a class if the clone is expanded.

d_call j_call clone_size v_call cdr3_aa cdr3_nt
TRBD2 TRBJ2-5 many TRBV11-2 CASSLDPAGAMETQYF TGTGCCAGCAGCTTAGATCCAGCGGGAGCGATGGAGACCCAGTACTTC
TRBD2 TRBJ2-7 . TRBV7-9 CASSADRGIAGGSYEQYF TGTGCCAGCAGCGCCGACAGGGGAATAGCGGGAGGATCGTACGAGCAGTACTTC
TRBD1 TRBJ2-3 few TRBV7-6 CASNPGTGGTDTQYF TGTGCCAGCAACCCCGGGACAGGGGGCACAGATACGCAGTATTTT
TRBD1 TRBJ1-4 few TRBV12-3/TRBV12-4 CASSSTGSREKLFF TGTGCCAGCAGTTCGACAGGGTCGCGGGAAAAACTGTTTTTT
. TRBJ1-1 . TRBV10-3 CAIQSNTEAFF TGTGCCATACAGTCGAACACTGAAGCTTTCTTT
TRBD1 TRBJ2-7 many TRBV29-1 CSVRQGPYEQYF TGCAGCGTAAGACAGGGGCCCTACGAGCAGTACTTC
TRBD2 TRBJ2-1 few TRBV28 CASSLILAGFLSSYNEQFF TGTGCCAGCAGTTTAATACTAGCGGGCTTTCTGAGCTCCTACAATGAGCAGTTCTTC
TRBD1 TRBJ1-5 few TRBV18 CASSPTGSGQPQHF TGTGCCAGCTCACCGACAGGGTCGGGACAGCCCCAGCATTTT
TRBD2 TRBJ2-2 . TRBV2 CASNRLAGGPNTGELFF TGTGCCAGCAATCGACTAGCGGGAGGGCCAAACACCGGGGAGCTGTTTTTT
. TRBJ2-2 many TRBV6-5 CASSYFWRGNTGELFF TGTGCCAGCAGTTACTTCTGGCGGGGGAACACCGGGGAGCTGTTTTTT
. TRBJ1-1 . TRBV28 CASSLWNEAFF TGTGCCAGCAGTTTATGGAACGAAGCTTTCTTT
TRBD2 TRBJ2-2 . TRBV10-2 CASSALGRASSGELFF TGCGCCAGCAGTGCCCTCGGGAGGGCCTCCTCCGGGGAGCTGTTTTTT
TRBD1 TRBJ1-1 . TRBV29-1 CSARQGGNTEAFF TGCAGCGCCCGACAGGGGGGGAACACTGAAGCTTTCTTT
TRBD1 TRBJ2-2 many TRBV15 CATRAGDSPTGELFF TGTGCCACCAGGGCCGGGGACAGTCCGACCGGGGAGCTGTTTTTT
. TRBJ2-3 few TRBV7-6 CASSLKQGYADTQYF TGTGCCAGCAGCTTAAAGCAGGGGTACGCAGATACGCAGTATTTT
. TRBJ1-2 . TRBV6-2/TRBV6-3 CASSLNRVGYTF TGTGCCAGCAGTTTAAACAGGGTTGGCTACACCTTC
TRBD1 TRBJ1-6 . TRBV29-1 CSVGDRVNSPLHF TGCAGCGTCGGCGACAGGGTTAATTCACCCCTCCACTTT
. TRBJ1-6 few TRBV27 CASRWDGGSPLHF TGTGCCAGCAGATGGGACGGCGGTTCACCCCTCCACTTT
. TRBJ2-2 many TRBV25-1 CASSEYGRGRRTGELFF TGTGCCAGCAGTGAATATGGACGGGGGAGGAGAACCGGGGAGCTGTTTTTT
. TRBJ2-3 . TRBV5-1 CASSLYPAILTDTQYF TGCGCCAGCAGCTTGTACCCGGCAATTTTGACAGATACGCAGTATTTT
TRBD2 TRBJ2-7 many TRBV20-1 CSLSGRTGYEQYF TGCAGTCTTAGCGGGAGAACGGGCTACGAGCAGTACTTC
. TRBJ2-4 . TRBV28 CASSFQRSPNIQYF TGTGCCAGCAGTTTCCAGCGGTCGCCAAACATTCAGTACTTC
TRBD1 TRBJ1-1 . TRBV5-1 CASSLRDSRLNKAFF TGCGCCAGCAGCTTGCGGGACAGCCGGTTGAACAAAGCTTTCTTT
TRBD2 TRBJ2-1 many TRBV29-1 CSVDSSGLAGRSSYNEQFF TGCAGCGTTGACTCCTCTGGACTAGCGGGACGAAGCTCCTACAATGAGCAGTTCTTC
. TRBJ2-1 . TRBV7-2 CASSFHPGRYNEQFF TGTGCCAGCAGCTTCCACCCGGGTCGATACAATGAGCAGTTCTTC
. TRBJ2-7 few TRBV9 CASTLGQLGEQYF TGTGCCAGCACCCTAGGACAGCTGGGCGAGCAGTACTTC
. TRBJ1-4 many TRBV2 CASSEVGGSYTTNEKLFF TGTGCCAGCAGTGAGGTTGGCGGCAGTTACACAACTAATGAAAAACTGTTTTTT
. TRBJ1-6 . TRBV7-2 CASRSTGNNSPLHF TGTGCCAGCAGGTCCACAGGGAATAATTCACCCCTCCACTTT
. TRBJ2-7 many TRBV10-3 CAISESYLDRYEQYF TGTGCCATCAGTGAGTCGTATCTCGACAGGTACGAGCAGTACTTC
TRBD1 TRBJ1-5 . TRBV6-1 CASSGSTGVGNQPQHF TGTGCCAGCAGTGGCTCAACAGGGGTCGGCAATCAGCCCCAGCATTTT
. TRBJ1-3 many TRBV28 CASRIRDISGNTIYF TGTGCCAGCAGAATTAGGGACATCTCTGGAAACACCATATATTTT
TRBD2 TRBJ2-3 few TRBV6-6 CASSLQPLAGSADTQYF TGTGCCAGCAGTTTGCAACCTCTAGCGGGAAGCGCAGATACGCAGTATTTT
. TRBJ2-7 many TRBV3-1 CASSQDRYEQYF TGTGCCAGCAGCCAAGATCGCTACGAGCAGTACTTC
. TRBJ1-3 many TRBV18 CASSPVPDLSGNTIYF TGTGCCAGCTCACCAGTACCGGACCTCTCTGGAAACACCATATATTTT
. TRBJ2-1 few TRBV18 CASSPVGYNEQFF TGTGCCAGCTCACCGGTGGGGTACAATGAGCAGTTCTTC
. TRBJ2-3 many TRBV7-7 CASSLDAMGTQYF TGTGCTAGCAGCTTAGACGCGATGGGGACGCAGTATTTT
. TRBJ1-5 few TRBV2 CASSLERGNQPQHF TGTGCCAGCAGTCTCGAGAGGGGCAATCAGCCCCAGCATTTT
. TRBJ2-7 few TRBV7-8 CASSLSPPGPRYEQYF TGTGCCAGCAGCCTCTCCCCCCCGGGACCGCGCTACGAGCAGTACTTC
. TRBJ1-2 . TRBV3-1 CASSQGRAGDGYTF TGTGCCAGCAGCCAAGGGCGGGCAGGGGATGGCTACACCTTC
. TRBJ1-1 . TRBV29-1 CSVDQGGVAFF TGCAGCGTTGATCAGGGAGGGGTAGCTTTCTTT